Each of the 11 T cell receptor beta chains below was sequenced from the same sample in a study of cytomegalovirus exposure and HLA in healthy donors. PCR involved 60 Vbeta and 13 Jbeta primers. TCRdb keeps only in-frame clones here, not all; method: immunoSEQ multiplex PCR. The table records almost 200,000 clones, roughly four fifths of them present only once. The specimen was PBMCs. Receptors were obtained from a man aged 30 to 39 in good health and CMV-seronegative.

The DNA for the CDR3 is TGTGCCAGCAGTTTGCAGGGGGTTATCTATGGCTACACCTTC. It yields the protein CASSLQGVIYGYTF. The chain employs TRBV28 and TRBJ1-2; 7 positions match TRBD1. Looked up from germline, CDR1 is MDHEN and CDR2 is SYDVKM. The CDR3 runs 14 residues. The trim removed 3 bases at V and 4 bases at J, leaving 5 bases unmatched.

The CDR3 DNA reads TGTGCCAGCACCCTGCCGGGATCAGGAAACACCATATATTTT. Translation gives CASTLPGSGNTIYF. The chain is built from TRBV7-2 and TRBJ1-3; D is ambiguous. The length of the CDR3 is 14 residues. Trimming left V 7 bases short and J 4 bases short, with 14 bases between. The V gene's germline CDR1 is SGHTA and CDR2 FQGNSA.

This chain connects TRBV6-1 to TRBJ1-5, with TRBD1 matching over 9 bases. Per germline, CDR1 MNHNS and CDR2 SASEGT. The CDR3 consists of 15 residues. V was pared by 7 bases and J by 6 bases, with 10 bases of the junction left unmatched. This CDR3 is CASKSGTGNGQPQHF. Written as DNA, the CDR3 is TGTGCCAGCAAATCCGGGACAGGGAACGGTCAGCCCCAGCATTTT.

The V gene is TRBV18, the J gene TRBJ2-3; 7 bases agree with TRBD2. Trimming took 0 bases from V and 0 from J; bases not matched to a gene: 0. The CDR3 length is 15 residues. The V gene's germline CDR1 is KGHSH and CDR2 LQKENI. The CDR3 spells CASSPPAGSTDTQYF. CDR3 DNA: TGTGCCAGCTCACCACCAGCGGGGAGCACAGATACGCAGTATTTT.

V gene TRBV6-1 combines with J gene TRBJ2-1; D call uncertain. Looked up from germline, CDR1 is MNHNS and CDR2 is SASEGT. This CDR3 region has 13 residues. V dropped 2 bases and J dropped 3 bases, with 5 bases sitting between them. CDR3: CASSERVYNEQFF. CDR3 DNA: TGTGCCAGCAGTGAACGGGTCTACAATGAGCAGTTCTTC.

The sample holds one count of this clone. This sequence joins TRBV2 and TRBJ1-4, with D hard to call. The CDR3 length is 16 residues. V lost 6 bases and J 0 bases, leaving 14 bases between the germline ends. Per the germline V gene, CDR1 is SNHLY and CDR2 is FYNNEI. CDR3 protein: CASRTGGWATNEKLFF. The DNA of the CDR3 is TGTGCCAGCAGAACGGGAGGTTGGGCAACTAATGAAAAACTGTTTTTT.

The CDR3, as DNA: TGTGCCAGCAGCGTGGCAGGGATCAATCAGCCCCAGCATTTT. Translation gives CASSVAGINQPQHF. The chain links TRBV9 to TRBJ1-5, with D possibly matching TRBD1 (5 bases). Germline CDR1 reads SGDLS; CDR2 reads YYNGEE. The CDR3 is made up of 14 amino acids. Trimming stripped 2 bases from V and 3 bases from J, with 9 bases between.

The chain combines TRBV6-4 with TRBJ2-7, with 11 positions matching TRBD2. The CDR3 loop spans 18 amino acids. CDR1 MRHNA and CDR2 SNTAGT come from the germline V gene. Trimming at V came to 0 bases and at J to 4 bases, leaving 11 bases not matched to a gene. For the CDR3, the DNA is TGTGCCAGCAGTGACTCCGGGACTAGCGGAAGACCGGGGTACGAGCAGTACTTC. Translated: CASSDSGTSGRPGYEQYF.

This clone was detected once. The chain has TRBV11-2 and TRBJ2-1, with D perhaps TRBD2 (7 bases). The germline V gene has CDR1 SGHAT and CDR2 FQNNGV. This CDR3 region has 16 residues. V lost 0 bases to trimming and J lost 3 bases, with 12 bases between them. The CDR3: CASSLEVRGHYNEQFF. The CDR3 nucleotides read TGTGCCAGCAGCTTAGAAGTGCGGGGGCACTACAATGAGCAGTTCTTC.

Worth noting for this clone: Other DNA sequences within the sample encode an identical CDR3. The rearrangement links TRBV27 to TRBJ2-7, with D perhaps TRBD2 (5 bases). Trimming removed 2 bases at V and 4 bases at J, with 9 bases between. Germline V gene data show CDR1 as MNHEY and CDR2 as SMNVEV (reference sequence). The CDR3 consists of 13 residues. CDR3 loop: CASSLGRGYEQYF. In nucleotides, the CDR3 is TGTGCCAGCAGTTTAGGGAGAGGGTACGAGCAGTACTTC.

The genes are TRBV5-4 and TRBJ2-5; the match to TRBD2 covers 8 bases. J was trimmed by 6 bases and V by 3 bases; bases with no gene match: 10. Germline values: CDR1 SGHNT, CDR2 YYREEE (reference sequence). The CDR3 runs to 15 residues. The chain's CDR3 is CASSWVAGSSQTQYF. CDR3 bases: TGTGCCAGCAGCTGGGTAGCGGGATCCTCCCAGACCCAGTACTTC.